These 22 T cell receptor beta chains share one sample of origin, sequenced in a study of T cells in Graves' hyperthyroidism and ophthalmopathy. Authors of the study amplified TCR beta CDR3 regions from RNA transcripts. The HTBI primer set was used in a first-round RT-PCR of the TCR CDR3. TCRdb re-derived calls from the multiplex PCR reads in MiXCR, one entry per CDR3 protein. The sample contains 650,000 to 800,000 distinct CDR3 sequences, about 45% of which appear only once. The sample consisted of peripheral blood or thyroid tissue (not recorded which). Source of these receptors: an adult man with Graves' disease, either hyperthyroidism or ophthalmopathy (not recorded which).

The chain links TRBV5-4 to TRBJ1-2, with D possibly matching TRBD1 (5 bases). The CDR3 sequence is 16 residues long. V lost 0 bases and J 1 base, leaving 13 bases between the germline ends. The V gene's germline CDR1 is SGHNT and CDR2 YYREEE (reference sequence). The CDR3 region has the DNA TGTGCCAGCAGCTTGGTCGGGGCAGGCCTTAACTATGGCTACACCTTC. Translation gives CASSLVGAGLNYGYTF.

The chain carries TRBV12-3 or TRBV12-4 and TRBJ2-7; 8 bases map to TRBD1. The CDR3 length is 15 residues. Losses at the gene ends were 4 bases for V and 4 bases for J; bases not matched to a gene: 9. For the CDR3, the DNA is TGTGCCAGCAGTTCCTCCGACAGGGGTGGTTACGAGCAGTACTTC. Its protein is CASSSSDRGGYEQYF.

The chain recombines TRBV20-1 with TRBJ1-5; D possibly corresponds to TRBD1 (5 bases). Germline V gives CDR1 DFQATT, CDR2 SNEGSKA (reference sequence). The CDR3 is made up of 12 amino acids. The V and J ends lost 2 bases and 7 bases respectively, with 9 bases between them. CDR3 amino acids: CSARRQGQPQHF. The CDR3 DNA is TGCAGTGCTAGACGGCAGGGCCAGCCCCAGCATTTT.

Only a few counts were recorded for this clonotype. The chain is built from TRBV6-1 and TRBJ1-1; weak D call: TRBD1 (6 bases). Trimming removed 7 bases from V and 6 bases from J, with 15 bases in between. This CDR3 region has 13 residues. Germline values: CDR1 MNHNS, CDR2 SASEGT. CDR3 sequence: CASKIQGRPEAFF. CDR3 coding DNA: TGTGCCAGCAAGATACAGGGACGTCCTGAAGCTTTCTTT.

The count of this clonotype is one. The CDR3 spells CASSEWEGSNYGYTIYF. The CDR3 DNA is TGTGCCAGCAGTGAATGGGAGGGTTCCAACTATGGCTACACCATATATTTT. The chain combines TRBV25-1 with TRBJ1-3; D not certain. In germline, CDR1 is MGHDK, CDR2 SYGVNS. Trimming shortened V by 1 base and J by 8 bases, and 21 bases separated the two germline ends. There are 17 residues in the CDR3. The variable domain in full, with the rest retrieved from reference TRBV25-1 and TRBJ1-3, is EADIYQTPRYLVIGTGKKITLECSQTMGHDKMYWYQQDPGMELHLIHYSYGVNSTEKGDLSSESTVSRIRTEHFPLTLESARPSHTSQYLCASSEWEGSNYGYTIYFGEGSWLTVV.

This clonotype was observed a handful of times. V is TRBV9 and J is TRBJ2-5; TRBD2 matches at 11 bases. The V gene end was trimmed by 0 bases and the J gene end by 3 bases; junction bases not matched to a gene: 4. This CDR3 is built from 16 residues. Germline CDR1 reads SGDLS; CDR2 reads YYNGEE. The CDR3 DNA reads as TGTGCCAGCAGCGTAGGAGCTAGCGGGGGGAAAGAGACCCAGTACTTC. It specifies CASSVGASGGKETQYF. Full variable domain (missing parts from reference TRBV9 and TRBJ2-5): DSGVTQTPKHLITATGQRVTLRCSPRSGDLSVYWYQQSLDQGLQFLIQYYNGEERAKGNILERFSAQQFPDLHSELNLSSLELGDSALYFCASSVGASGGKETQYFGPGTRLLVL.

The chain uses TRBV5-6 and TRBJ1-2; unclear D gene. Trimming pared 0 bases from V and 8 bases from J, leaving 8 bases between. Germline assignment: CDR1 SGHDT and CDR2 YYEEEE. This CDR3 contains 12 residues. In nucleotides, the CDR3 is TGTGCCAGCAGCTTGGTCCCAAACGGCTACACCTTC. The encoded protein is CASSLVPNGYTF.

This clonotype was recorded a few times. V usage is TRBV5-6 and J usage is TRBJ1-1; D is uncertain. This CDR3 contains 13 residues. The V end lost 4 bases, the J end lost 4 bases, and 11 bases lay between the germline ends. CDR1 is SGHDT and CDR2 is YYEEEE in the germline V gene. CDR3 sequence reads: CASSGVRGTEAFF. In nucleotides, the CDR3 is TGTGCCAGCAGCGGTGTCCGGGGCACTGAAGCTTTCTTT. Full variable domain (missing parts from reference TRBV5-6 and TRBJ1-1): DAGVTQSPTHLIKTRGQQVTLRCSPKSGHDTVSWYQQALGQGPQFIFQYYEEEERQRGNFPDRFSGHQFPNYSSELNVNALLLGDSALYLCASSGVRGTEAFFGQGTRLTVV.

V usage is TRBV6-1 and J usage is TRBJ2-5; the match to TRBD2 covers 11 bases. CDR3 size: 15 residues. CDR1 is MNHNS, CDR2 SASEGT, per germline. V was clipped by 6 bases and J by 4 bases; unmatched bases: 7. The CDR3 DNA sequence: TGTGCCAGCAGCCTTAGCGGGAGGGGGGTAGAGACCCAGTACTTC. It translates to CASSLSGRGVETQYF.

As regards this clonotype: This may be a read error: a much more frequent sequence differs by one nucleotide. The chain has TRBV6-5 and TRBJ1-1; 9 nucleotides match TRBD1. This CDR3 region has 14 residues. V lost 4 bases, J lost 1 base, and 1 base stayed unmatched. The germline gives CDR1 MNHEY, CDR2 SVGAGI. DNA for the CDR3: TGTGCCAGCAGTTGGGACAGGGCGAACACTGAAGCTTTCTTT. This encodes CASSWDRANTEAFF.

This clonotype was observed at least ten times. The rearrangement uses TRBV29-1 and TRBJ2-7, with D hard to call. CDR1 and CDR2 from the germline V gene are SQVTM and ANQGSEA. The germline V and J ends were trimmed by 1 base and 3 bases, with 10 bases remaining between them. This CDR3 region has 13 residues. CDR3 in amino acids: CSVEGTGLYEQYF. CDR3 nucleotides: TGCAGCGTTGAAGGCACGGGCCTCTACGAGCAGTACTTC.

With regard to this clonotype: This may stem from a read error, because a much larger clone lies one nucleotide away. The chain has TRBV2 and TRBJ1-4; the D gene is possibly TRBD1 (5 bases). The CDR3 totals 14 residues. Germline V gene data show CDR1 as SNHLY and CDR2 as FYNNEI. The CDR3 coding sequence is TGTGGCAGCAGCGTCCAGGGAGGTACTGAAAAACTGTTTTTT. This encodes CGSSVQGGTEKLFF.

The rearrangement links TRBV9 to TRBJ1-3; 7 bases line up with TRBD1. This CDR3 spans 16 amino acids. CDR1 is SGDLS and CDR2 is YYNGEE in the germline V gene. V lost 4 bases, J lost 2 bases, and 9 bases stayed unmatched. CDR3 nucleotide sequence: TGTGCCAGCAGCCGCACCGGGACAGAAACTGGAAACACCATATATTTT. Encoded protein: CASSRTGTETGNTIYF.

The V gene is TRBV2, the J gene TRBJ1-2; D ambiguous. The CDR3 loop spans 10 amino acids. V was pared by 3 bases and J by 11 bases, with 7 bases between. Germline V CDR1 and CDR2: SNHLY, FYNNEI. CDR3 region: CASSDVGYTF. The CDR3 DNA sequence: TGTGCCAGCAGTGATGTTGGGTACACCTTC.

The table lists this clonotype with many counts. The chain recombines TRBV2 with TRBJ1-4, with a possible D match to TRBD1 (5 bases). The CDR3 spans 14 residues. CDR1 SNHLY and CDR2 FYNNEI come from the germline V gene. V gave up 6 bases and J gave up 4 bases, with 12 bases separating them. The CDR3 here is CASRGVAGNEKLFF. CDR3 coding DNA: TGTGCCAGCAGGGGGGTGGCCGGTAATGAAAAACTGTTTTTT.

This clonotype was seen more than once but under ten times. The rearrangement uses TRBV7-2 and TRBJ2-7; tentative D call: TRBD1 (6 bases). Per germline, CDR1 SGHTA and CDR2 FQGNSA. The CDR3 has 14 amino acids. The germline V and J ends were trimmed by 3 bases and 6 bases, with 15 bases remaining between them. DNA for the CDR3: TGTGCCAGCAGCTTGGAAGGCCTGGGGGCCGAGCAGTACTTC. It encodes CASSLEGLGAEQYF.

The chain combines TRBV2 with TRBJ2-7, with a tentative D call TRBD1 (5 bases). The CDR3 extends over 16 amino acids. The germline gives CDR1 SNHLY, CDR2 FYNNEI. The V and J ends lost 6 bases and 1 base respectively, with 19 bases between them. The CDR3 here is CASSLGPPTASYEQYF. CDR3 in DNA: TGTGCCAGCAGCTTGGGGCCCCCGACAGCATCCTACGAGCAGTACTTC. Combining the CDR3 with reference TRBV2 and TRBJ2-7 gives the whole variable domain EPEVTQTPSHQVTQMGQEVILRCVPISNHLYFYWYRQILGQKVEFLVSFYNNEISEKSEIFDDQFSVERPDGSNFTLKIRSTKLEDSAMYFCASSLGPPTASYEQYFGPGTRLTVT.

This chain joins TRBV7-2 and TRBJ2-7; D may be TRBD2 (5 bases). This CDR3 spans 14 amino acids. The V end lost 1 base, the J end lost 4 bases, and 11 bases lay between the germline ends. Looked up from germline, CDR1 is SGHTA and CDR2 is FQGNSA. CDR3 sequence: CASSLGGPGYEQYF. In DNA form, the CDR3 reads TGTGCCAGCAGCTTAGGGGGTCCGGGGTACGAGCAGTACTTC.

CDR3 region: CASSPRQGNSPLHF. DNA of the CDR3: TGTGCCAGTAGTCCGAGACAGGGTAATTCACCCCTCCACTTT. The J gene is TRBJ1-6, the V gene TRBV19; TRBD1 agrees at 7 bases. Trimming took 5 bases from V and 6 from J; bases not matched to a gene: 4. CDR1 and CDR2 (germline): LNHDA, SQIVND (reference sequence). The CDR3 spans 14 residues.

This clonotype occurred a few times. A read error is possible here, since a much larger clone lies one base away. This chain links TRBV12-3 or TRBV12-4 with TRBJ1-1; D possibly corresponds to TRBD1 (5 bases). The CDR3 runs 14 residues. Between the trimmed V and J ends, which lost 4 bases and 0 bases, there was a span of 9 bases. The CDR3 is CASSYGTVNTEAFF. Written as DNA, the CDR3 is TGTGCCAGCAGTTACGGGACGGTGAACACTGAAGCTTTCTTT.

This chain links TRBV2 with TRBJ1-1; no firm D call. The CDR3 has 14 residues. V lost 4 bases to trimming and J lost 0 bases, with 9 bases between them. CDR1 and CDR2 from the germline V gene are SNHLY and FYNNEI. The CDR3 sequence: CASSVSAVNTEAFF. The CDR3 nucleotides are TGTGCCAGCAGTGTATCGGCAGTGAACACTGAAGCTTTCTTT.

This chain's CDR3 is CASSEARGEKETQYF. DNA of the CDR3: TGTGCCAGCAGTGAAGCGCGAGGGGAAAAAGAGACCCAGTACTTC. This sequence joins TRBV2 and TRBJ2-5, with D perhaps TRBD1 or TRBD2 (5 bases each). Trimming removed 0 bases from V and 3 bases from J, with 11 bases in between. The CDR3 is 15 residues long. CDR1 is SNHLY, CDR2 FYNNEI, per germline.